This T cell receptor beta chain was recorded in a study of T cells in Graves' hyperthyroidism and ophthalmopathy. Study details: Blood was drawn when the patient was first diagnosed and still untreated.

This clonotype appeared a few times. It was RNA transcripts that yielded the amplified TCR beta CDR3 regions. In the first-round RT-PCR of the TCR CDR3, the HTBI primer set was used. TCRdb recomputed calls from the multiplex PCR reads with MiXCR, one row per CDR3 protein. The sample has 500,000 to 700,000 distinct CDR3 sequences, approximately 16% seen once. Per germline, CDR1 MNHEY and CDR2 SVGAGI. The V end lost 1 base, the J end lost 5 bases, and 8 bases lay between the germline ends. There are 14 residues in the CDR3. The study excluded patients with uncontrolled infection, other autoimmune disease, pregnancy or lactation.

This clonotype originated in a woman under 30 with Graves' hyperthyroidism. Sequenced input: blood. The chain joins TRBV6-5 to TRBJ2-2; no clear D gene. The CDR3 DNA is TGTGCCAGCAGTTACTTACAGACAACCGGGGAGCTGTTTTTT. Amino acids: CASSYLQTTGELFF.